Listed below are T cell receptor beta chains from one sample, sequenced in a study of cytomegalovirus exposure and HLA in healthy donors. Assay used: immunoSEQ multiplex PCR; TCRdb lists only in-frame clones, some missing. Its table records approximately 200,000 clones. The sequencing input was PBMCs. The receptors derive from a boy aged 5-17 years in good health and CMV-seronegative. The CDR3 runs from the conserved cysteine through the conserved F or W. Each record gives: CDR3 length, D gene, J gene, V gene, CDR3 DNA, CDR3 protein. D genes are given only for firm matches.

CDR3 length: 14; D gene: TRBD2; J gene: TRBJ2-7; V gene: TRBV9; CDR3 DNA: TGTGCCAGCAGCACGACTAGCGGGGACCACGAGCAGTACTTC; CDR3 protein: CASSTTSGDHEQYF
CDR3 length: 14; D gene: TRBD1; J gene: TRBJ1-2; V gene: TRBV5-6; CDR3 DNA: TGTGCCAGCAGTTTGGGACAGGAGATCTATGGCTACACCTTC; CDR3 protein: CASSLGQEIYGYTF
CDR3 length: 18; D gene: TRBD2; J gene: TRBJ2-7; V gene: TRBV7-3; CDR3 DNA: TGTGCCAGCCGTCTTGCGGGGGGCTCCAACGCCAGCTCCTACGAGCAGTACTTC; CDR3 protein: CASRLAGGSNASSYEQYF
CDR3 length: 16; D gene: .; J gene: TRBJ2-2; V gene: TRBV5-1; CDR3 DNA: TGCGCCAGCAGCTTGGACTCCCCCGCGGGGACCGGGGAGCTGTTTTTT; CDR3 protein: CASSLDSPAGTGELFF
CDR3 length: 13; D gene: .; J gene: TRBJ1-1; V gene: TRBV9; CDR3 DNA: TGTGCCAGCAGCATACAGGGGAACACTGAAGCTTTCTTT; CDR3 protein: CASSIQGNTEAFF
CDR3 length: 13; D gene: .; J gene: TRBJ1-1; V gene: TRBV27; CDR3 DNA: TGTGCCAGCAGTCACACAGGTGATACTGAAGCTTTCTTT; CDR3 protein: CASSHTGDTEAFF
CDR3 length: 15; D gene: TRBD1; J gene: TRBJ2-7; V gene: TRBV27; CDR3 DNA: TGTGCCAGCAGCCCTCGGGCAGGGGGCGTCTACGAGCAGTACTTC; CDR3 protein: CASSPRAGGVYEQYF
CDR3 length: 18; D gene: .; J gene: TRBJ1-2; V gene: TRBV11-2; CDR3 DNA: TGTGCCAGCAGCTTAGTTTCGACAGCTCAACCGCCTAACTATGGCTACACCTTC; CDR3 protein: CASSLVSTAQPPNYGYTF
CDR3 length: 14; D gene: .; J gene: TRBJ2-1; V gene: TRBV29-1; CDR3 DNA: TGCAGCGTTGAGGCAGGGGGACTTGCAGAGGAGCAGTTCTTC; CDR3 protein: CSVEAGGLAEEQFF
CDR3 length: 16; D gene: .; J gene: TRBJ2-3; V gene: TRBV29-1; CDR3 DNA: TGCAGCGTTGAAGCGCCTAGATATTTGAGCACAGATACGCAGTATTTT; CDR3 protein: CSVEAPRYLSTDTQYF
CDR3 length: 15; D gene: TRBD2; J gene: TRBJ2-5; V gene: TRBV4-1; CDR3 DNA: TGCGCCAGCAGCCCACGACTAGCCAGTGAGGAGACCCAGTACTTC; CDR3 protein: CASSPRLASEETQYF
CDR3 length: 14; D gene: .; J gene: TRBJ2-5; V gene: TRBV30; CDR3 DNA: TGTGCCTGGAGTGCCGTAGGGGTACAAGAGACCCAGTACTTC; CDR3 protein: CAWSAVGVQETQYF
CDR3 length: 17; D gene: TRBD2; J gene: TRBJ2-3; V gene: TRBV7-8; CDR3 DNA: TGTGCCAGCAGCTCTGGGGGACTAGCGGGGGGGTCAGATACGCAGTATTTT; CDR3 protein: CASSSGGLAGGSDTQYF
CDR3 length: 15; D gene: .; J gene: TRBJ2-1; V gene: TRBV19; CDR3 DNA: TGTGCCAGTAGTCCCACTCCCTACCCCTACAATGAGCAGTTCTTC; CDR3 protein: CASSPTPYPYNEQFF
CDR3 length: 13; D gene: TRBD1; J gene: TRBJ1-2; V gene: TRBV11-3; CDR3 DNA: TGTGCCAGCAGCCTAACAGGGGGGCTAGGCTACACCTTC; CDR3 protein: CASSLTGGLGYTF
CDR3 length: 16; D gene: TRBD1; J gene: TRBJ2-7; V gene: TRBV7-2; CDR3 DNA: TGTGCCAGCAGCTTAGTGTCCGGGACAGCCTCCTACGAGCAGTACTTC; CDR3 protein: CASSLVSGTASYEQYF
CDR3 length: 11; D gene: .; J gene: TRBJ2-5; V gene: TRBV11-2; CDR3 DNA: TGTGCCTGCCTGGCCCAAGAGACCCAGTACTTC; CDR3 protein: CACLAQETQYF
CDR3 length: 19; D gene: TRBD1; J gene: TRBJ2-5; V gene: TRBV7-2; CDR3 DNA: TGTGCCAGCAGCTTAGCGCTGGGTAGGGGGCGTTGGGCGGAGGAGACCCAGTACTTC; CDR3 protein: CASSLALGRGRWAEETQYF
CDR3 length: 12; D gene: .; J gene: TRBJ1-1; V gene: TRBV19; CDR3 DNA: TGTGCCAGTAGTATCTCGCGGCGTGAAGCTTTCTTT; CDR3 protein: CASSISRREAFF
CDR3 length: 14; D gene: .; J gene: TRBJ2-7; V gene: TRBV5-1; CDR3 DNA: TGCGCCAGCAGCCAAAATAGGGGCAGTTACGAGCAGTACTTC; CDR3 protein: CASSQNRGSYEQYF
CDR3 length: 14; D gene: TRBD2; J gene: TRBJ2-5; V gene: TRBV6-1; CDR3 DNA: TGTGCCAGCAGTGGGCGGGGGGGAGGAGAGACCCAGTACTTC; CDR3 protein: CASSGRGGGETQYF
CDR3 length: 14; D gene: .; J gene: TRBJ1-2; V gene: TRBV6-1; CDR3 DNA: TGTGCCAGCAGTCCGGGACTCGCAGTCGAGGGCTACACCTTC; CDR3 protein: CASSPGLAVEGYTF
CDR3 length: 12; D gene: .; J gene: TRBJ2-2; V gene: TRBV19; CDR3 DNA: TGTGCCAGTAGTATTATCAGCGGGGAGCTGTTTTTT; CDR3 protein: CASSIISGELFF
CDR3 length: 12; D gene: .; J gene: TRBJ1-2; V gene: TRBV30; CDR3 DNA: TGTGCCAGAATGCAGTACAACTATGGCTACACCTTC; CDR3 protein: CARMQYNYGYTF
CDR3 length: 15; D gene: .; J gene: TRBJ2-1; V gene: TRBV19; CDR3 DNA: TGTGCCAGTAGCCCCATCTCGGGGGCCTACAATGAGCAGTTCTTC; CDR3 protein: CASSPISGAYNEQFF
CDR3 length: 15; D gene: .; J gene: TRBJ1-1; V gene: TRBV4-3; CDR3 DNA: TGCGCCAGCAGCCAATTTGGGGCGCGTATTACTGAAGCTTTCTTT; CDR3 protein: CASSQFGARITEAFF
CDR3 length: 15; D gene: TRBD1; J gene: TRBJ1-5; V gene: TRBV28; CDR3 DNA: TGTGCCAGCACCGAGATGACAGGGGACAATCAGCCCCAGCATTTT; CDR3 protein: CASTEMTGDNQPQHF
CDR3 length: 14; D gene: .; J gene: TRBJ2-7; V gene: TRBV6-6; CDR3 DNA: TGTGCCAGCAAGGGGGGGCAAGGGCTCTACGAGCAGTACTTC; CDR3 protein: CASKGGQGLYEQYF
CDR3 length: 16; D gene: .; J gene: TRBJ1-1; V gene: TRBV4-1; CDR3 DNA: TGCGCCAGCAGCCGACTTCCCACCCGGGGGAACACTGAAGCTTTCTTT; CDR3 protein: CASSRLPTRGNTEAFF
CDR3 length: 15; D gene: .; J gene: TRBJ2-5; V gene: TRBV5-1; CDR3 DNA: TGCGCCAGCAGCTTGGGAGGGGGGGCGCCTCGTGAGCAGTACTTC; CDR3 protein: CASSLGGGAPREQYF
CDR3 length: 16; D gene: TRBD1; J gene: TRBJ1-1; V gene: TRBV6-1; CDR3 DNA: TGTGCCAGCAGTGAATCGGCAGGGGGACGGGGTACTGAAGCTTTCTTT; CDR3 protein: CASSESAGGRGTEAFF
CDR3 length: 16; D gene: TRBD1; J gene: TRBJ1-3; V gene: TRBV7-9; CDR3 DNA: TGTGCCAGCAGCTACGGACAGGGGGCAAGGGTAAACACCATATATTTT; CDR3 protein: CASSYGQGARVNTIYF
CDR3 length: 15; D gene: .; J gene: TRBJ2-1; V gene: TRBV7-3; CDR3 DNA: TGTGCCAGCAGCTTAACCCCGGAACAGCTGAATGAGCAGTTCTTC; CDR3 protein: CASSLTPEQLNEQFF
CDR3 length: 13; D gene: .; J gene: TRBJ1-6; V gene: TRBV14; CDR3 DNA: TGTGCCAGCAGCCAAGCTTATCGAGGACCCCTCCACTTT; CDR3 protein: CASSQAYRGPLHF
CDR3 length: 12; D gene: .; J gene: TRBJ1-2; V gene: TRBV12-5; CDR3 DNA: TGTGCTAGTGTCGGGACTACGAATGGCTACACCTTC; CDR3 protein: CASVGTTNGYTF
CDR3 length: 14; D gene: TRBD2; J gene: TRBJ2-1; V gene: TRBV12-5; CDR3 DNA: TGTGCTAGTGGCGCTAGCGGGGGGATCAATGAGCAGTTCTTC; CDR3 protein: CASGASGGINEQFF
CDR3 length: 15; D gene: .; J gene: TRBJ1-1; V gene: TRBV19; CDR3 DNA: TGTGCCAGTAGACATCTGGGGGGGGTGGGCACTGAAGCTCTCTTT; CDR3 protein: CASRHLGGVGTEALF
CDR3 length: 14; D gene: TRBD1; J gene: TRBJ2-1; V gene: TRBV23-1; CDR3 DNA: TGCGCCAGCAGTCAATGCGACAGGGTGGATGAGCAGTTCTTC; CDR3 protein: CASSQCDRVDEQFF
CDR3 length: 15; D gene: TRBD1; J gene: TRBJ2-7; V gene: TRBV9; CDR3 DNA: TGTGCCAGCAGCGCCGGGACAGGGAGTTCCTACGAGCAGTACTTC; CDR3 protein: CASSAGTGSSYEQYF
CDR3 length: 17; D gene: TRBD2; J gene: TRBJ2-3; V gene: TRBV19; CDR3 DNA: TGTGCCAGTAGTATTTTCCCCAGAGCGGGGAGCACAGATACGCAGTATTTT; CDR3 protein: CASSIFPRAGSTDTQYF
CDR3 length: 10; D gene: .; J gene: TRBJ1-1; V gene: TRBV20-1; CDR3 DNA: TGCAGTGCTAGCAGGCCTGAAGCTTTCTTT; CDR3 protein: CSASRPEAFF
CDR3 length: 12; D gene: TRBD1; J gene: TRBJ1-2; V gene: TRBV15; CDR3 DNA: TGTGCCACCAGCAGGGACAGGGGAGGCTACACCTTC; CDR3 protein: CATSRDRGGYTF
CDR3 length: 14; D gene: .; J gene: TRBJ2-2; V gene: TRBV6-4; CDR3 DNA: TGTGCCAGCAGTATGGGACTTCTCACCGGGGAGCTGTTTTTT; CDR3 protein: CASSMGLLTGELFF
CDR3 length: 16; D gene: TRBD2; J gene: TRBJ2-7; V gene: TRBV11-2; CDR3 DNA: TGTGCCAGCAGCCCCTTAAAAGGACTAGCGGGGGGGGAGCAGTACTTC; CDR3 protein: CASSPLKGLAGGEQYF
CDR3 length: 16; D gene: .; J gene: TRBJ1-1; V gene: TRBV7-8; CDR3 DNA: TGTGCCAGCAGCGCATCAGGGCAAGGGATGAACACTGAAGCTTTCTTT; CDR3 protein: CASSASGQGMNTEAFF
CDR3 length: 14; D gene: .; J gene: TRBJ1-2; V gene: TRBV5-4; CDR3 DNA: TGTGCCAGCAGCTTGTACACCGCGGACTATGGCTACACCTTC; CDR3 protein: CASSLYTADYGYTF
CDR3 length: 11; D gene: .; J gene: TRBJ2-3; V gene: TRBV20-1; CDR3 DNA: TGCAGTGCTCCACTTTCAGATACGCAGTATTTT; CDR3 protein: CSAPLSDTQYF
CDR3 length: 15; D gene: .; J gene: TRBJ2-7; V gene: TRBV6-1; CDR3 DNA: TGTGCCAGCAGGGCACAAGGTAACAGGGTGCACGAGCAGTACTTC; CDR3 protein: CASRAQGNRVHEQYF
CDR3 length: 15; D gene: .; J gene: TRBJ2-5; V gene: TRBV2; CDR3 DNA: TGTGCCAGCAGTGTACAGGGCCTCGGATCGGAGACCCAGTACTTC; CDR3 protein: CASSVQGLGSETQYF
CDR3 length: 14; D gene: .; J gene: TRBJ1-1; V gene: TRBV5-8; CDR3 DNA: TGTGCCAGCAGCCGAGGCCTCGCAAATTCTGAAGCTTTCTTT; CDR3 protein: CASSRGLANSEAFF
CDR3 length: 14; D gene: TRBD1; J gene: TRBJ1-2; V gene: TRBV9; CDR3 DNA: TGTGCCAGCAGCGTCGGACAGGGAGGTGAAGGCTACACCTTC; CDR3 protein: CASSVGQGGEGYTF
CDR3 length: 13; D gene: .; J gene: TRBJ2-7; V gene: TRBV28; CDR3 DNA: TGTGCCAGCAGTTTGCACAACTCCTACGAGCAGTACTTC; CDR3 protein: CASSLHNSYEQYF
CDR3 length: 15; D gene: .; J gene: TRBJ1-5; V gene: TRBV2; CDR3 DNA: TGTGCCAGCAGTCCCTCCGACAGGCACAATCAGCCCCAGCATTTT; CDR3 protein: CASSPSDRHNQPQHF
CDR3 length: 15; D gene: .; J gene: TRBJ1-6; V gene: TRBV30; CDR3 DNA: TGTGCCTGGGAGCGGGATGAAGTTCAGAGTTCACCCCTCCACTTT; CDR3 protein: CAWERDEVQSSPLHF
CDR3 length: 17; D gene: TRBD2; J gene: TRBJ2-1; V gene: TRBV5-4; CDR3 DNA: TGTGCCAGCAGCGGCCAGACTAGCATAGGGACCTACAATGAGCAGTTCTTC; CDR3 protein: CASSGQTSIGTYNEQFF
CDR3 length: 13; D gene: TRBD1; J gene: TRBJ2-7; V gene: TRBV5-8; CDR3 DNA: TGTGCCAGCAGCTCCCAGGGGGCCCACGAGCAGTACTTC; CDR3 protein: CASSSQGAHEQYF
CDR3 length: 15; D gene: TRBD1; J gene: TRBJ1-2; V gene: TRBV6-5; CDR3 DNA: TGTGCCAGCAGTTACAGGGACAGGGGGAGAGGGGGCTACACCTTC; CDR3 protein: CASSYRDRGRGGYTF